This note documents a single T cell receptor beta chain sequence. The antigen is undetermined. The germline V and J ends were trimmed by 1 base and 7 bases, with 5 bases remaining between them. Germline-derived CDR1 and CDR2 are SGHKS and YYEKEE (reference sequence). The CDR3 has 12 residues. Spiking each PCR with synthetic TCR analog templates was performed. Clones were read by immunoSEQ multiplex PCR, and TCRdb kept only the in-frame ones, dropping some. This sample has roughly 50,000 clones, with approximately 80% found just once. This sample is part of a study of PD-L1 blockade in urothelial cancer. Study-level information: Median T cell yield per blood sample was about 140,000 cells. Findings and caveats of the study: Patients who had durable benefit saw their tumor-associated blood clones expand more at 3 weeks.

Locally advanced or metastatic urothelial carcinoma was present in patients. The source material was PBMCs, sampled around atezolizumab (anti-PD-L1) treatment. The chain is built from TRBV5-5 and TRBJ2-2, with D uncertain. The TCR originated in a man between 65 and 85 years old with urothelial cancer. CDR3 region: CASSLYSGELFF. The CDR3 nucleotides read TGTGCCAGCAGCTTGTACAGCGGGGAGCTGTTTTTT.